One sample yielded the 19 T cell receptor beta chains listed below, sequenced in a study of blood T cell repertoires in COVID-19. Generated by immunoSEQ multiplex PCR, the TCRdb table keeps only in-frame clones and is missing some. The sample holds approximately 150,000 clones, approximately 86% seen once. The sample was peripheral blood. These receptors originate from a woman aged 60-75 years with active or convalescent COVID-19.

The chain uses TRBV12-5 and TRBJ1-4; D not certain. The length of the CDR3 is 11 residues. V gave up 6 bases and J gave up 4 bases, with 3 bases separating them. Per the germline V gene, CDR1 is LGHNT and CDR2 is FRNRAP. DNA for the CDR3: TGTGCTAGTGGCCATAATGAAAAACTGTTTTTT. Translating gives CASGHNEKLFF.

The chain links TRBV7-9 to TRBJ2-7, with TRBD2 identical over 13 bases. V trimming: 4 bases; J trimming: 0 bases; junction bases outside the gene matches: 9. Germline CDR1 reads SEHNR; CDR2 reads FQNEAQ (reference sequence). The CDR3 runs 18 residues. The CDR3 nucleotides read TGTGCCAGCAGCTCGGGACTAGCGGGGACCGGGAGCTCCTACGAGCAGTACTTC. It encodes CASSSGLAGTGSSYEQYF.

The chain links TRBV4-3 to TRBJ1-5; 7 nucleotides line up with TRBD1. Per germline, CDR1 LGHNA and CDR2 YSLEER. V shed 2 bases, J shed 2 bases, and the junction held 3 bases outside the gene matches. This CDR3 is built from 15 residues. As DNA, the CDR3 is TGCGCCAGCAGCCAACTTACAGGGGGCAATCAGCCCCAGCATTTT. It codes for CASSQLTGGNQPQHF.

The chain carries TRBV12-3 or TRBV12-4 and TRBJ1-1; TRBD1 is a possible D gene (6 bases). CDR3 length: 13 residues. The ends were cut back, 6 bases at V and 3 bases at J, with 11 bases in the middle. CDR3 in amino acids: CASSWGQDTEAFF. DNA of the CDR3: TGTGCCAGCAGCTGGGGACAAGACACTGAAGCTTTCTTT.

The rearrangement joins TRBV7-2 to TRBJ2-7; 16 bases match TRBD2. With 2 bases clipped from V and 6 bases from J, the junction kept 4 bases outside the gene matches. Germline CDR1 reads SGHTA; CDR2 reads FQGNSA. There are 16 residues in the CDR3. The CDR3, as DNA: TGTGCCAGCAGCTTATTGGGGACTAGCGGGGGGGTCGAGCAGTACTTC. Protein sequence: CASSLLGTSGGVEQYF.

The chain employs TRBV11-3 and TRBJ2-1, with 13 bases aligning to TRBD2. The CDR3 covers 15 residues. The V segment lost 5 bases and the J segment 7 bases; nucleotides outside the gene matches: 5. Germline V gives CDR1 SGHNT, CDR2 YENEEA. CDR3 in amino acids: CASSLGTSGINEQFF. CDR3 in DNA: TGTGCCAGCAGCCTTGGGACTAGCGGGATAAATGAGCAGTTCTTC. The variable domain in full, completed from reference TRBV11-3 and TRBJ2-1, reads EAGVVQSPRYKIIEKKQPVAFWCNPISGHNTLYWYLQNLGQGPELLIRYENEEAVDDSQLPKDRFSAERLKGVDSTLKIQPAELGDSAVYLCASSLGTSGINEQFFGPGTRLTVL.

V gene TRBV3-1 (or the pseudogene TRBV3-2) combines with J gene TRBJ1-2, with 8 bases fitting TRBD1. Germline CDR1 is LGHDT and CDR2 is YNNKEL (reference sequence). This CDR3 comprises 13 residues. V trimming: 3 bases; J trimming: 7 bases; junction bases outside the gene matches: 4. The CDR3 DNA reads TGTGCCAGCAGCCACCGACAGGGGATTGGCTACACCTTC. It translates to CASSHRQGIGYTF.

This chain links TRBV6-5 with TRBJ2-6, with TRBD1 as a possible D gene (6 bases). V gave up 3 bases and J gave up 2 bases, with 11 bases separating them. CDR1 and CDR2 (germline): MNHEY, SVGAGI. CDR3 size: 16 residues. CDR3 protein: CASSYAAGAGANVLTF. The CDR3 DNA reads as TGTGCCAGCAGTTATGCGGCAGGGGCTGGGGCCAACGTCCTGACTTTC.

The chain recombines TRBV25-1 with TRBJ2-5; weak D call: TRBD1 (5 bases). V gave up 5 bases and J gave up 1 base, with 14 bases separating them. The CDR3 has 15 residues. Germline V gene lookup returns CDR1 MGHDK and CDR2 SYGVNS. CDR3 nucleotides: TGTGCCAGCAGTAGCCGACAGCATATCCAAGAGACCCAGTACTTC. Translation: CASSSRQHIQETQYF.

The chain carries TRBV10-3 and TRBJ1-2; tentatively, D is TRBD1 (6 bases). CDR3 length: 14 residues. Trimming stripped 10 bases from V and 0 bases from J, with 15 bases between. CDR1 is ENHRY, CDR2 SYGVKD, per germline. The CDR3 DNA is TGTGCCACCAAGGGGGACGCTGCTAACTATGGCTACACCTTC. This codes for CATKGDAANYGYTF.

This chain uses TRBV20-1 with TRBJ2-7; 7 nucleotides line up with TRBD1. Germline V gene sequence: CDR1 DFQATT, CDR2 SNEGSKA (reference sequence). CDR3 length: 11 residues. The CDR3, as DNA: TGCGCCGGGACAGACTCCTACGAGCAGTACTTC. This translates into CAGTDSYEQYF.

The chain joins TRBV29-1 to TRBJ2-3; 10 nucleotides agree with TRBD1. Per the germline V gene, CDR1 is SQVTM and CDR2 is ANQGSEA. V gave up 7 bases and J gave up 3 bases; unmatched junction bases: 10. The CDR3 covers 15 residues. CDR3 protein: CSAGGTGVGTDTQYF. In DNA form, the CDR3 reads TGCAGCGCCGGAGGGACAGGGGTGGGGACAGATACGCAGTATTTT.

This chain joins TRBV27 and TRBJ2-3, with 8 bases aligning to TRBD2. V was clipped by 2 bases and J by 1 base; unmatched bases: 5. The length of the CDR3 is 16 residues. CDR1 MNHEY and CDR2 SMNVEV come from the germline V gene (reference sequence). The CDR3 DNA is TGTGCCAGCAGTTTAGTTACTAGCGGAGGCACAGATACGCAGTATTTT. It specifies CASSLVTSGGTDTQYF.

With regard to this clone: One junction end disagrees with the germline gene, perhaps due to a read error. The chain uses TRBV4-1 and TRBJ2-2, with 9 bases aligning to TRBD2. CDR1 and CDR2 (germline): MGHRA, YSYEKL. The CDR3 spans 16 residues. The CDR3 reads CASTQGEAGGTGELFF. CDR3 DNA sequence: TGCGCCAGCACCCAAGGTGAAGCGGGGGGCACCGGGGAGCTGTTTTTT.

The J gene is TRBJ1-1, the V gene TRBV19; a weak D match, TRBD1 (5 bases). Germline V gene sequence: CDR1 LNHDA, CDR2 SQIVND (reference sequence). Deletions cut 5 bases from V and 3 bases from J, with 13 bases between. The length of the CDR3 is 14 residues. The CDR3 protein is CASSARGGDTEAFF. As DNA, the CDR3 is TGTGCCAGTAGTGCGAGGGGAGGGGACACTGAAGCTTTCTTT.

This chain links TRBV21-1 with TRBJ1-6; the table names TRBD1, a call not compared with the DNA. TRBV21-1 is listed as a pseudogene. The CDR3 totals 16 residues. The CDR3 DNA reads TGTGCCAGCAGCAAAGCGGTGACAGGGAAAAATTCACCCCTCCACTTT. Translating gives CASSKAVTGKNSPLHF.

The gene calls are TRBV6-2 or TRBV6-3 and TRBJ2-7; possible D gene TRBD1, 5 bases. The CDR3 is 13 amino acids. Germline V lookup: CDR1 MNHEY, CDR2 SVGEGT. Trimming took off 0 bases at V and 6 bases at J, with 9 bases between the two ends. The CDR3 nucleotides read TGTGCCAGCAGTTACTCTTCAGGGCGCGAGCAGTACTTC. It encodes CASSYSSGREQYF.

This clone was observed once. One junction end does not reproduce the germline sequence, and a read error may be involved. The rearrangement links TRBV7-7 to TRBJ2-1; D perhaps matches TRBD2 (6 bases). Germline CDR1 SSHAT, CDR2 FNYEAQ (reference sequence). CDR3 length equals 15 residues. Here the CDR3 reads CASSFLGGSYNEQFF. The CDR3 DNA sequence: TGTGCTAGCAGCTTCCTCGGGGGTTCCTACAATGAGCAGTTCTTC.

The chain carries TRBV15 and TRBJ2-6; 10 bases line up with TRBD1. Losses at the gene ends were 3 bases for V and 2 bases for J; bases not matched to a gene: 1. The CDR3 runs to 16 residues. Germline CDR1 LNHNV, CDR2 YYDKDF (reference sequence). CDR3 DNA: TGTGCCACCAGCAGCGGACAGGGGGCTGGGGCCAACGTCCTGACTTTC. This gives the protein CATSSGQGAGANVLTF.